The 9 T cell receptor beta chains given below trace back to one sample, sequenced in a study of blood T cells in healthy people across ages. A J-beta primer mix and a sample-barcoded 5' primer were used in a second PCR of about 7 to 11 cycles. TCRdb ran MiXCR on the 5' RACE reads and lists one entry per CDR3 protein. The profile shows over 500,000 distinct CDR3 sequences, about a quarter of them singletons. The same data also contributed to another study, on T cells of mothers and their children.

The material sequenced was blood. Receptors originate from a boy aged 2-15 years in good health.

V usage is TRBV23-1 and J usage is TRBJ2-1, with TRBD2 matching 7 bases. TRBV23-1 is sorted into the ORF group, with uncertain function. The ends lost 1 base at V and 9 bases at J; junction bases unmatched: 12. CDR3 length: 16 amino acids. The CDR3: CASSQCQERERTEQFF. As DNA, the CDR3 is TGCGCCAGCAGTCAATGTCAGGAGCGGGAAAGGACTGAGCAGTTCTTC.

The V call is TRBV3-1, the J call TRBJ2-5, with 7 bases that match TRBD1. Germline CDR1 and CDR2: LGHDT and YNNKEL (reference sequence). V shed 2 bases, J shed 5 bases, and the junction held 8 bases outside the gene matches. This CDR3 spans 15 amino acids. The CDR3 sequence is CASSQLTGWWETQYF. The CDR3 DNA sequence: TGTGCCAGCAGCCAACTGACAGGGTGGTGGGAGACCCAGTACTTC.

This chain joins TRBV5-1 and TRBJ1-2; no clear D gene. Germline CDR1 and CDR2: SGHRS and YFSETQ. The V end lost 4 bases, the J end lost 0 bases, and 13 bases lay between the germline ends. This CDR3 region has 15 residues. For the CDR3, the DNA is TGCGCCAGCAGCCTCTCAGCGTCCACTAACTATGGCTACACCTTC. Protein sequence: CASSLSASTNYGYTF.

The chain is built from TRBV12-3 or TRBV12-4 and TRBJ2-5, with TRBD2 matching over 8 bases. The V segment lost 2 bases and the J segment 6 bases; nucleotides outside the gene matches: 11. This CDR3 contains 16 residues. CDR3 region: CASSLRLAGFEQTQYF. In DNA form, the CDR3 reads TGTGCCAGCAGTTTACGGCTAGCGGGCTTCGAACAGACCCAGTACTTC.

CDR3: CASSLAGHSYNEQFF. CDR3 nucleotides: TGTGCCAGCAGCCTAGCGGGACACTCCTACAATGAGCAGTTCTTC. V and J are TRBV6-6 and TRBJ2-1, with 9 bases matching TRBD2. The CDR3 is 15 amino acids. The germline V gene encodes CDR1 MNHNY and CDR2 SVGAGI (reference sequence). Losses at the gene ends were 6 bases for V and 0 bases for J; bases not matched to a gene: 3.

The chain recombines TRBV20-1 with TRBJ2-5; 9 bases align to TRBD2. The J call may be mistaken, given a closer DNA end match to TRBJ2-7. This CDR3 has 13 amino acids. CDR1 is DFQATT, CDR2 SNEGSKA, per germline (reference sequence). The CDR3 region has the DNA TGCAGTGTCCTTAGCGGGAGTGCCCACGAGCAGTACTTC. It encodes CSVLSGSAHEQYF.

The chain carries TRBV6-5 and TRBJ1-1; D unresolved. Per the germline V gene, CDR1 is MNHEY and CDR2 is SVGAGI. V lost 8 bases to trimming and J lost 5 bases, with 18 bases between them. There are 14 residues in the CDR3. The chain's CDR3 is CASCRTPKGTEAFF. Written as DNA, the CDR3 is TGTGCCAGCTGTCGTACGCCCAAGGGAACTGAAGCTTTCTTT.

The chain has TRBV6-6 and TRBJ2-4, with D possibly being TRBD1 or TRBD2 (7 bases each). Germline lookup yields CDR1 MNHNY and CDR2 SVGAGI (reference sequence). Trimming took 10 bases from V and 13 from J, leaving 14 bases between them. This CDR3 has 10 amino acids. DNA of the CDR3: TGTGCCACCCAGGGGGGACTACAGTACTTC. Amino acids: CATQGGLQYF.

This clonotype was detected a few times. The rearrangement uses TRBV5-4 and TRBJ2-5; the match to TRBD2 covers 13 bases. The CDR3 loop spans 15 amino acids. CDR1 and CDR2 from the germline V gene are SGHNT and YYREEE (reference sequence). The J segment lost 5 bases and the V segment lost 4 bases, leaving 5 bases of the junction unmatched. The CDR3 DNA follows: TGTGCCAGCAGCCGGACTAGCGGGAGCTCTGAGACCCAGTACTTC. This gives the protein CASSRTSGSSETQYF.